Listed below are T cell receptor beta chains from one sample, sequenced in a study of glioma-infiltrating T cells after dendritic cell vaccination. Profiled with immunoSEQ multiplex PCR; TCRdb holds only in-frame clones, not every one. Of under 30,000 clones in the sample, roughly 90% were seen once. Sequencing was performed on blood, taken after dendritic cell vaccination. The receptors derive from a human donor with glioblastoma. The CDR3 runs from the conserved cysteine through the conserved F or W. The D gene is left open where the match is weak. Clone size is stated in some rows and not others, as once, few, many or a class when expanded.

V gene	CDR3 length	clone size	D gene	J gene	CDR3 protein	CDR3 DNA
TRBV19	14	NA	NA	TRBJ1-5	CASKGPGSNQPQHF	TGTGCCAGTAAGGGCCCAGGGTCCAATCAGCCCCAGCATTTT
TRBV10-1	13	once	NA	TRBJ2-7	CASSPSGAYEQYF	TGCGCCAGCAGTCCTTCAGGTGCCTACGAGCAGTACTTC
TRBV7-2	14	NA	NA	TRBJ2-7	CASSPPPGAYEQYF	TGTGCCAGCAGCCCCCCCCCAGGGGCCTACGAGCAGTACTTC
TRBV27	13	NA	NA	TRBJ2-7	CASSFGTSYEQYF	TGTGCCAGCAGTTTTGGCACCTCCTACGAGCAGTACTTC
TRBV4-1	14	NA	NA	TRBJ2-7	CASSQVWQTGEQYF	TGCGCCAGCAGCCAAGTGTGGCAGACTGGGGAGCAGTACTTC
TRBV11-2	14	NA	NA	TRBJ1-3	CASSFLRSGNTIYF	TGTGCCAGCAGCTTCCTTCGGTCTGGAAACACCATATATTTT
TRBV6-5	13	NA	NA	TRBJ2-5	CASRTISQETQYF	TGTGCCAGCAGAACAATCTCACAAGAGACCCAGTACTTC
TRBV27	15	NA	NA	TRBJ2-3	CASSLSKEYTDTQYF	TGTGCCAGCAGTTTGAGTAAAGAATACACAGATACGCAGTATTTT
TRBV2	17	NA	NA	TRBJ2-5	CASSGNPLQALVETQYF	TGTGCCAGCAGTGGAAACCCCTTACAGGCGCTTGTGGAGACCCAGTACTTC
TRBV5-1	15	NA	TRBD2	TRBJ2-5	CASSPGTSVQETQYF	TGCGCCAGCAGCCCCGGGACTAGCGTCCAAGAGACCCAGTACTTC
TRBV6-1	16	NA	NA	TRBJ1-5	CASSEGTLYSNQPQHF	TGTGCCAGCAGTGAAGGGACACTTTATAGCAATCAGCCCCAGCATTTT
TRBV6-5	13	NA	NA	TRBJ1-2	CASALGGADGYTF	TGTGCCAGCGCCCTGGGGGGTGCGGATGGCTACACCTTC
TRBV2	15	once	TRBD1	TRBJ2-7	CASSASGQGYYEQYF	TGTGCCAGCAGTGCCTCTGGACAGGGATACTACGAGCAGTACTTC
TRBV21-1	15	NA	NA	TRBJ2-5	CASSKRAPIGGTQYF	TGTGCCAGCAGCAAAAGGGCACCTATAGGGGGGACCCAGTACTTC
TRBV6-7	17	NA	NA	TRBJ2-2	CASSVFQTSPNTGELFF	TGTGCCAGCAGTGTCTTCCAGACTAGTCCGAACACCGGGGAGCTGTTTTTT
TRBV6-1	13	NA	TRBD2	TRBJ2-3	CATPGLITDTQYF	TGTGCCACCCCGGGACTAATCACAGATACGCAGTATTTT
TRBV4-1	15	NA	TRBD1	TRBJ1-6	CASSRGQVVGSPLHF	TGCGCCAGCAGCCGCGGACAGGTGGTAGGTTCACCCCTCCACTTT
TRBV19	14	NA	NA	TRBJ1-5	CASQDSYSNQPQHF	TGTGCCAGTCAGGACAGTTATAGCAATCAGCCCCAGCATTTT
TRBV29-1	14	NA	NA	TRBJ1-1	CSVGGTGGNTEAFF	TGCAGCGTGGGCGGGACTGGGGGGAACACTGAAGCTTTCTTT
TRBV7-9	15	once	TRBD1	TRBJ1-1	CASSLARGQNTEAFF	TGTGCCAGCAGCTTAGCGAGGGGGCAGAACACTGAAGCTTTCTTT
TRBV5-1	16	NA	TRBD2	TRBJ2-1	CASSWTSGGRYNEQFF	TGCGCCAGCAGCTGGACTAGCGGGGGTAGGTACAATGAGCAGTTCTTC
TRBV5-1	16	NA	TRBD1	TRBJ2-1	CASSWFGTGRYNEQFF	TGCGCCAGCAGCTGGTTTGGGACAGGGAGGTACAATGAGCAGTTCTTC
TRBV11-2	14	NA	NA	TRBJ1-2	CASSYGVANYGYTF	TGTGCCAGCAGTTACGGGGTAGCTAACTATGGCTACACCTTC
TRBV2	13	NA	TRBD1	TRBJ2-7	CASSGDRGLQWYF	TGTGCCAGCAGTGGGGACAGGGGGCTCCAGTGGTACTTC
TRBV25-1	14	NA	NA	TRBJ2-7	CASSDFGNPYEQYF	TGTGCCAGCAGTGATTTCGGGAACCCCTACGAGCAGTACTTC
TRBV7-2	14	NA	NA	TRBJ2-3	CASSHGLSTDTQYF	TGTGCCAGCAGCCACGGTCTCTCCACAGATACGCAGTATTTT
TRBV7-9	13	NA	NA	TRBJ2-7	CASSLGGSGEQYF	TGTGCCAGCAGCTTGGGAGGTAGTGGGGAGCAGTACTTC
TRBV6-5	13	NA	NA	TRBJ2-7	CASSERLTYEQYF	TGTGCCAGCAGTGAAAGACTGACCTACGAGCAGTACTTC
TRBV2	16	NA	NA	TRBJ1-3	CASSLGQPSSGNTIYF	TGTGCCAGCAGTTTAGGACAACCGAGCTCTGGAAACACCATATATTTT
TRBV6-1	13	NA	TRBD1	TRBJ2-7	CASSPGTGYEQYF	TGTGCCAGCAGCCCCGGGACAGGTTACGAGCAGTACTTC
TRBV19	16	NA	NA	TRBJ2-3	CASSVSARASGRTQYF	TGTGCCAGTAGTGTTTCGGCGCGGGCCTCTGGAAGAACGCAGTATTTT
TRBV28	13	once	TRBD1	TRBJ2-7	CASSLKDRTVQYF	TGTGCCAGCAGTTTAAAGGACAGGACGGTGCAGTACTTC
TRBV5-1	16	NA	NA	TRBJ2-2	CASSWGLSPNTGELFF	TGCGCCAGCAGCTGGGGACTTAGCCCGAACACCGGGGAGCTGTTTTTT
TRBV5-6	13	NA	NA	TRBJ2-5	CASSLELEETQYF	TGTGCCAGCAGCTTGGAACTAGAAGAGACCCAGTACTTC
TRBV5-4	14	NA	NA	TRBJ1-6	CASSQKQWGSPLHF	TGTGCCAGCAGCCAGAAGCAGTGGGGCTCACCCCTCCACTTT
TRBV7-2	16	NA	NA	TRBJ1-3	CASSLAGMSSGNTIYF	TGTGCCAGCAGCTTGGCAGGGATGAGCTCTGGAAACACCATATATTTT
TRBV19	12	NA	NA	TRBJ1-1	CASSMRGSEAFF	TGTGCCAGTAGTATGAGGGGGAGTGAGGCTTTCTTT
TRBV5-8	14	NA	NA	TRBJ2-1	CASSLLLVGNEQFF	TGTGCCAGCAGCTTGTTACTAGTAGGTAATGAGCAGTTCTTC
TRBV11-2	14	few	TRBD1	TRBJ2-5	CASSFRDRGQTQYF	TGTGCCAGCAGCTTTAGGGACAGGGGCCAGACCCAGTACTTC
TRBV7-8	14	NA	TRBD1	TRBJ1-6	CASSRDRGDSPLHF	TGTGCCAGCAGCCGGGACAGGGGTGATTCACCCCTCCACTTT
TRBV11-2	14	NA	NA	TRBJ1-6	CASSLGGDSSPLHF	TGTGCCAGCAGCTTAGGGGGAGATAGTTCACCCCTCCACTTT
TRBV14	16	NA	NA	TRBJ2-5	CASSQGARPGMETQYF	TGTGCCAGCAGCCAAGGGGCGCGCCCCGGGATGGAGACCCAGTACTTC
TRBV18	14	NA	TRBD1	TRBJ1-2	CASSPGTALYGYTF	TGTGCCAGCTCACCAGGGACAGCCCTCTATGGCTACACCTTC
TRBV2	19	NA	NA	TRBJ2-1	CASSGLSFASPRSYNEQFF	TGTGCCAGCAGTGGTCTCTCGTTCGCTAGCCCCCGTTCCTACAATGAGCAGTTCTTC
TRBV29-1	13	NA	TRBD1	TRBJ2-3	CSVTGGHTDTQYF	TGCAGCGTGACAGGGGGACACACAGATACGCAGTATTTT
TRBV7-9	16	NA	NA	TRBJ2-1	CASSFHKRVGYNEQFF	TGTGCCAGCAGCTTTCATAAGAGGGTCGGGTACAATGAGCAGTTCTTC
TRBV2	14	NA	NA	TRBJ2-7	CASSERTDTYEQYF	TGTGCCAGCAGTGAAAGGACGGACACCTACGAGCAGTACTTC
TRBV6-1	15	once	TRBD1	TRBJ1-1	CASNHAQGANTEAFF	TGTGCCAGCAACCACGCTCAGGGGGCTAACACTGAAGCTTTCTTT
TRBV6-1	13	NA	NA	TRBJ2-2	CASRRGITGELFF	TGTGCCAGCAGAAGAGGTATTACCGGGGAGCTGTTTTTT
TRBV13	15	few	NA	TRBJ1-1	CASSFHGGRNTEAFF	TGTGCCAGCAGCTTTCATGGAGGCAGGAACACTGAAGCTTTCTTT
TRBV19	17	once	TRBD2	TRBJ2-5	CASSRGTSGGYQETQYF	TGTGCCAGTAGTCGAGGGACTAGCGGGGGATATCAAGAGACCCAGTACTTC
TRBV6-1	14	NA	TRBD1	TRBJ2-2	CASSPDRGLGELFF	TGTGCCAGCAGTCCCGACAGGGGGCTCGGGGAGCTGTTTTTT
TRBV28	15	NA	NA	TRBJ1-5	CASSFRVRVRQPQHF	TGTGCCAGCAGTTTCAGGGTCAGGGTGAGACAGCCCCAGCATTTT
TRBV5-1	14	NA	NA	TRBJ2-7	CASSLAPGAYEQYF	TGCGCCAGCAGCTTGGCCCCGGGAGCCTACGAGCAGTACTTC